This entry is about one T cell receptor beta chain. The target of this receptor is not known. Within one base of it there is no much larger clone, and no base qualities were kept. These data are taken from a study of T cell changes during pregnancy in multiple sclerosis (dated by TCRdb to 2018 to 2020). The study in broad terms: The study examined how the T cell repertoire changed over the course of pregnancy in women with multiple sclerosis.

The library was obtained by the immunoSEQ multiplex PCR assay. TCRdb took over this immuneACCESS table, retaining in-frame rearrangements with V and J assigned. Such tables are incomplete; in checked studies, under half of the missing clones stem from an unresolved V gene, and the remainder is unexplained. This sample comprises approximately 50,000 clones, roughly 94% of them detected only once. Less than 0.4% of the sample lies in the top ten. This receptor was identified in a female donor with multiple sclerosis, enrolled in a pregnancy study. The specimen was CD4+ T cells from peripheral blood mononuclear cells, collected in the third trimester of pregnancy.

The bases are TGTGCTAGTGGTTTCTTCCCCGGTCCAAACACCGGGGAGCTGTTTTTT. This codes for CASGFFPGPNTGELFF. The chain was built from TRBV12-5 and TRBJ2-2; the D gene lacks a confident call. According to the germline V gene, CDR1 reads LGHNT and CDR2 reads FRNRAP. From the cysteine up to the phenylalanine, the CDR3 has a length of 16 residues. The only DNA kept is the CDR3, 48 bases in frame from the first base. V loses 3 bases of germline sequence and J loses 2 bases, and the interval between the two ends is 13 bases.